One and the same sample provided the 21 T cell receptor beta chains below, sequenced in a study of blood T cell repertoires in COVID-19. Profiled with immunoSEQ multiplex PCR; TCRdb holds only in-frame clones, not every one. The top ten clones hold less than 8.5% of a sample with some 240,000 clones, 85% of them seen once. The sample comprised PBMCs or T cells enriched from blood (not recorded which). The receptors derive from a woman in her forties or fifties who had been exposed to COVID-19.

The rearrangement joins TRBV18 to TRBJ1-2, with 10 positions matching TRBD1. CDR1 KGHSH and CDR2 LQKENI come from the germline V gene. V gave up 6 bases and J gave up 3 bases; unmatched junction bases: 7. CDR3 length: 15 residues. CDR3 sequence: CASSEGQGRYYGYTF. In DNA, the CDR3 is TGTGCCAGCTCCGAGGGACAGGGGAGGTACTATGGCTACACCTTC.

This chain joins TRBV7-9 and TRBJ2-5; 11 bases are a match to TRBD1. The V segment lost 4 bases and the J segment 4 bases; nucleotides outside the gene matches: 8. The CDR3 consists of 16 residues. Germline assignment: CDR1 SEHNR and CDR2 FQNEAQ (reference sequence). The CDR3 region has the DNA TGTGCCAGCAGCTCACCCCCGGGACAGGGGGGAGAGACCCAGTACTTC. Translation gives CASSSPPGQGGETQYF.

The chain has TRBV6-2 or TRBV6-3 and TRBJ2-4, with TRBD2 identical over 7 bases. J lost 2 bases, V lost 4 bases, and 2 bases had no gene match. Germline-derived CDR1 and CDR2 are MNHEY and SVGEGT. The CDR3 sequence is 14 residues long. The CDR3 reads CASSFGGTKNIQYF. CDR3 bases: TGTGCCAGCAGTTTCGGGGGGACCAAAAACATTCAGTACTTC.

The V call is TRBV3-1 (or the pseudogene TRBV3-2), the J call TRBJ2-7, with D possibly matching TRBD2 (6 bases). With 1 base removed from V and 1 base from J, the gap between germline ends came to 11 bases. The CDR3 spans 15 residues. Germline values: CDR1 LGHDT, CDR2 YNNKEL (reference sequence). Here the CDR3 reads CASSQGEERSYEQYF. The DNA of the CDR3 is TGTGCCAGCAGCCAAGGGGAGGAACGATCCTACGAGCAGTACTTC.

The genes are TRBV7-8 and TRBJ2-7, with D possibly being TRBD1 (6 bases). The CDR3 contains 13 residues. Germline-derived CDR1 and CDR2 are SGHVS and FQNEAQ. Between the trimmed V and J ends, which lost 3 bases and 5 bases, there was a span of 11 bases. The CDR3 reads CASSFDRHDEQYF. The CDR3 coding sequence is TGTGCCAGCAGCTTCGACAGGCACGACGAGCAGTACTTC. Looking up the rest from reference TRBV7-8 and TRBJ2-7 gives the full variable domain: GAGVSQSPRYKVAKRGQDVALRCDPISGHVSLFWYQQALGQGPEFLTYFQNEAQLDKSGLPSDRFFAERPEGSVSTLKIQRTQQEDSAVYLCASSFDRHDEQYFGPGTRLTVT.

This chain connects TRBV5-1 to TRBJ1-2; D might be TRBD1 (5 bases). This CDR3 contains 14 residues. V lost 0 bases to trimming and J lost 8 bases, with 14 bases between them. Germline CDR1 and CDR2: SGHRS and YFSETQ. The CDR3 nucleotides read TGCGCCAGCAGCTTGGCGACAGTTCAAGAAGGCTACACCTTC. This encodes CASSLATVQEGYTF. Full variable domain (rest looked up from reference TRBV5-1 and TRBJ1-2): KAGVTQTPRYLIKTRGQQVTLSCSPISGHRSVSWYQQTPGQGLQFLFEYFSETQRNKGNFPGRFSGRQFSNSRSEMNVSTLELGDSALYLCASSLATVQEGYTFGSGTRLTVV.

Note on this clone: Other DNA sequences in the same sample also yield this CDR3. The chain recombines TRBV14 with TRBJ2-1; 9 bases match TRBD2. The J segment lost 2 bases and the V segment lost 4 bases, leaving 3 bases of the junction unmatched. The CDR3 consists of 15 residues. Germline CDR1 reads SGHDN; CDR2 reads FVKESK. In DNA form, the CDR3 reads TGTGCCAGCAGCCGTAGCGGGGGAGCCTACAATGAGCAGTTCTTC. Residues: CASSRSGGAYNEQFF.

The chain is built from TRBV5-5 and TRBJ2-7; the D gene is possibly TRBD1 (5 bases). Trimming stripped 3 bases from V and 2 bases from J, with 18 bases between. Germline CDR1 is SGHKS and CDR2 is YYEKEE (reference sequence). CDR3 length: 16 amino acids. CDR3 nucleotides: TGTGCCAGCAGCTCTGAACCCAGGGTTCCCACCTACGAGCAGTACTTC. It is translated as CASSSEPRVPTYEQYF. Drawing the rest from reference TRBV5-5 and TRBJ2-7, the complete variable domain is DAGVTQSPTHLIKTRGQQVTLRCSPISGHKSVSWYQQVLGQGPQFIFQYYEKEERGRGNFPDRFSARQFPNYSSELNVNALLLGDSALYLCASSSEPRVPTYEQYFGPGTRLTVT.

The chain links TRBV28 to TRBJ1-2; tentative D call: TRBD1 (5 bases). Trimming took 6 bases from V and 6 from J, leaving 14 bases between them. The CDR3 is 13 residues long. Germline CDR1 MDHEN, CDR2 SYDVKM. The CDR3 nucleotides are TGTGCCAGCAGCTCCCATGGGGCGAATGGCTACACCTTC. Translated: CASSSHGANGYTF.

The chain has TRBV19 and TRBJ2-1, with D perhaps TRBD2 (5 bases). Trimming removed 5 bases at V and 5 bases at J, with 13 bases between. The germline V gene has CDR1 LNHDA and CDR2 SQIVND (reference sequence). The CDR3 totals 14 residues. This chain's CDR3 is CASSLPGTNNEQFF. The CDR3 DNA reads TGTGCCAGTAGTCTACCGGGAACGAACAATGAGCAGTTCTTC. Combining the CDR3 with reference TRBV19 and TRBJ2-1 gives the whole variable domain DGGITQSPKYLFRKEGQNVTLSCEQNLNHDAMYWYRQDPGQGLRLIYYSQIVNDFQKGDIAEGYSVSREKKESFPLTVTSAQKNPTAFYLCASSLPGTNNEQFFGPGTRLTVL.

V gene TRBV10-3 combines with J gene TRBJ2-7, with TRBD2 matching over 7 bases. CDR1 and CDR2 from the germline V gene are ENHRY and SYGVKD. This CDR3 has 14 amino acids. V shed 6 bases and J 2 bases; nucleotides not matched to a gene: 7. CDR3 loop: CAIRSGAGAYEQYF. DNA for the CDR3: TGTGCCATCAGGAGTGGGGCGGGGGCCTACGAGCAGTACTTC.

The chain links TRBV24-1 to TRBJ2-2, with TRBD2 matching over 7 bases. This CDR3 is built from 14 residues. Germline-derived CDR1 and CDR2 are KGHDR and SFDVKD. J was trimmed by 7 bases and V by 7 bases; bases with no gene match: 8. The CDR3, as DNA: TGTGCCACCAGCTGGGGGGGTGGAGACGGGGAGCTGTTTTTT. The encoded protein is CATSWGGGDGELFF.

The chain carries TRBV6-2 or TRBV6-3 and TRBJ1-2, with 8 bases lining up with TRBD1. This CDR3 contains 14 residues. Germline lookup yields CDR1 MNHEY and CDR2 SVGEGT. The ends lost 4 bases at V and 4 bases at J; junction bases unmatched: 5. The CDR3 is CASSSDRAFYGYTF. The CDR3 DNA is TGTGCCAGCAGTTCGGACAGGGCCTTCTATGGCTACACCTTC.

This clone was seen just once. The chain has TRBV29-1 and TRBJ2-5; D is perhaps TRBD2 (5 bases). This CDR3 region has 13 residues. V was shortened by 3 bases and J by 7 bases, with 15 bases between the two germline ends. CDR1 and CDR2 from the germline V gene are SQVTM and ANQGSEA. CDR3 nucleotide sequence: TGCAGCGTTGAGCGATCGGGCCGGGGGACCCAGTACTTC. Its protein is CSVERSGRGTQYF.

The gene calls are TRBV11-2 and TRBJ2-5, with 8 bases that match TRBD1. Germline CDR1 reads SGHAT; CDR2 reads FQNNGV. This CDR3 comprises 14 residues. V lost 1 base and J lost 4; bases outside the gene matches: 2. The CDR3 DNA sequence: TGTGCCAGCAGCTTAGGGACAGGGCTAGAGACCCAGTACTTC. It specifies CASSLGTGLETQYF.

The chain links TRBV12-3 or TRBV12-4 to TRBJ2-1, with D tentatively TRBD1 (6 bases). This CDR3 is 13 amino acids long. V was clipped by 7 bases and J by 9 bases, with 16 bases between them. In DNA, the CDR3 is TGTGCCAGCACCATAATGGGGGCAACTGAGCAGTTCTTC. It codes for CASTIMGATEQFF.

The V call is TRBV19, the J call TRBJ1-6, with 10 bases matching TRBD1. The trim removed 4 bases at V and 7 bases at J, leaving 4 bases unmatched. The CDR3 runs 15 residues. Germline V gene sequence: CDR1 LNHDA, CDR2 SQIVND (reference sequence). In DNA, the CDR3 is TGTGCCAGTAGTACCCGGACAGGGGGGAATTCACCCCTCCACTTT. Protein sequence: CASSTRTGGNSPLHF.

The CDR3 region has the DNA TGTGCCAGCAGCGGAAGGGACAGGGGATACACCGGGGAGCTGTTTTTT. Translation gives CASSGRDRGYTGELFF. This chain connects TRBV7-2 to TRBJ2-2; the match to TRBD1 covers 10 bases. CDR1 is SGHTA, CDR2 FQGNSA, per germline. V lost 5 bases, J lost 3 bases, and 6 bases stayed unmatched. This CDR3 contains 16 residues.

The gene calls are TRBV5-4 and TRBJ1-2; a possible D gene is TRBD1 (5 bases). Germline V gives CDR1 SGHNT, CDR2 YYREEE (reference sequence). The CDR3 sequence is 16 residues long. The V gene lost 3 bases and the J gene lost 0 bases, with 15 bases spanning the gap. The CDR3 region is CASSSSSGRANYGYTF. The CDR3 DNA is TGTGCCAGCAGCTCTTCTTCAGGGCGAGCTAACTATGGCTACACCTTC.

The table lists this clone with a count of one. The chain recombines TRBV2 with TRBJ1-5; D gene ambiguous. This CDR3 has 14 amino acids. Trimming shortened V by 3 bases and J by 7 bases, and 13 bases separated the two germline ends. The germline V gene has CDR1 SNHLY and CDR2 FYNNEI. DNA for the CDR3: TGTGCCAGCAGTGACTCGAGAGCCAACCAGCCCCAGCATTTT. Protein sequence: CASSDSRANQPQHF. The variable domain in full, with the rest retrieved from reference TRBV2 and TRBJ1-5, is EPEVTQTPSHQVTQMGQEVILRCVPISNHLYFYWYRQILGQKVEFLVSFYNNEISEKSEIFDDQFSVERPDGSNFTLKIRSTKLEDSAMYFCASSDSRANQPQHFGDGTRLSIL.

This rearrangement joins TRBV5-6 to TRBJ2-7; weak D call: TRBD2 (7 bases). V was cut by 4 bases and J by 3 bases, with 17 bases left in between. Germline V lookup: CDR1 SGHDT, CDR2 YYEEEE. The CDR3 runs 15 residues. CDR3 DNA: TGTGCCAGCAGCCTGGGGGCGGGGGCCTTCTACGAGCAGTACTTC. Translation: CASSLGAGAFYEQYF.